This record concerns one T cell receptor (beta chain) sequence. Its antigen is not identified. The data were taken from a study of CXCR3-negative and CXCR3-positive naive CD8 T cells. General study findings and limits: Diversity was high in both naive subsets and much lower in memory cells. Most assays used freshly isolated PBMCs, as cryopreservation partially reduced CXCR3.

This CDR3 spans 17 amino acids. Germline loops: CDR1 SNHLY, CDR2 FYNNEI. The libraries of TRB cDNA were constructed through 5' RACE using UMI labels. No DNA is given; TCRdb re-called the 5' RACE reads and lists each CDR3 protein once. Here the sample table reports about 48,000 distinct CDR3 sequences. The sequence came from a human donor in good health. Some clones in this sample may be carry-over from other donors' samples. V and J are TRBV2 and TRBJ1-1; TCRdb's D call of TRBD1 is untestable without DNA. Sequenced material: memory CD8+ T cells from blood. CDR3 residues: CASSHRDRDNMNTEAFF.